The 15 T cell receptor beta chains below all came from one sample that was sequenced in a study of CD8 T cells in Susac syndrome. RNA totalling 0.5 to 1 ug underwent reverse transcription with random hexamers. TCRdb independently ran MiXCR on the immunoSEQ multiplex PCR reads; one entry per CDR3 protein. Counted here are 92,000 or so distinct CDR3 sequences, roughly 96% occurring once; the ten biggest clones make up 0.5% to 0.8%. The source material was CD8+ T cells from PBMCs. These receptors all stem from a human donor with Susac syndrome.

This clonotype was observed once. V usage is TRBV12-3 or TRBV12-4 and J usage is TRBJ1-1; D uncertain. CDR3 length equals 13 residues. The V end was cut by 4 bases, the J end by 6 bases, with 12 bases between. The CDR3 DNA reads TGTGCCAGCAGTTCCGTGGCTGATTCTGAAGCTTTCTTT. As protein: CASSSVADSEAFF.

The gene calls are TRBV27 and TRBJ2-2, with a tentative D call TRBD1 (5 bases). Per germline, CDR1 MNHEY and CDR2 SMNVEV (reference sequence). Trimming took off 8 bases at V and 0 bases at J, with 10 bases between the two ends. This CDR3 is built from 14 residues. The CDR3: CASSQETNTGELFF. The DNA for the CDR3 is TGTGCCAGCTCACAGGAGACGAACACCGGGGAGCTGTTTTTT.

V gene TRBV6-5 combines with J gene TRBJ2-5, with D possibly matching TRBD1 (6 bases). The V gene lost 7 bases and the J gene lost 5 bases, with 8 bases spanning the gap. The CDR3 has 11 residues. In germline, CDR1 is MNHEY, CDR2 SVGAGI. CDR3 region: CASTDRETQYF. The CDR3 DNA sequence: TGTGCCAGCACAGACAGGGAGACCCAGTACTTC.

This sequence joins TRBV7-9 and TRBJ1-2; D is possibly TRBD1 (5 bases). Trimming cost V 4 bases and J 4 bases, with 16 bases left between them. Germline assignment: CDR1 SEHNR and CDR2 FQNEAQ (reference sequence). CDR3 length: 15 residues. DNA of the CDR3: TGTGCCAGCAGCTCGGTGGGGGAGTCGAGCTATGGCTACACCTTC. Translating gives CASSSVGESSYGYTF.

V usage is TRBV4-2 and J usage is TRBJ2-7; 10 positions match TRBD2. This CDR3 region has 15 residues. Losses at the gene ends were 4 bases for V and 3 bases for J; bases not matched to a gene: 6. Germline lookup yields CDR1 LGHNA and CDR2 YNFKEQ. CDR3 in amino acids: CASSPRLAGVYEQYF. The CDR3 nucleotides are TGTGCCAGCAGCCCTCGACTAGCGGGCGTCTACGAGCAGTACTTC.

This chain links TRBV24-1 with TRBJ2-2; 11 nucleotides line up with TRBD2. The J segment lost 4 bases and the V segment lost 4 bases, leaving 7 bases of the junction unmatched. Germline loops: CDR1 KGHDR, CDR2 SFDVKD. This CDR3 spans 17 amino acids. CDR3 nucleotides: TGTGCCACCAGTGACCCTAGCGGGGGGCTGACCACCGGGGAGCTGTTTTTT. It is translated as CATSDPSGGLTTGELFF.

V and J are TRBV20-1 and TRBJ1-2; D is ambiguous. Germline V gives CDR1 DFQATT, CDR2 SNEGSKA (reference sequence). The CDR3 spans 14 residues. The CDR3 DNA sequence: TGCAGCTCGTCGCCTGGCGGCGGCAGCTATGGCTACACCTTC. The encoded protein is CSSSPGGGSYGYTF.

The chain employs TRBV30 and TRBJ1-1; unclear D gene. Germline values: CDR1 GTSNPN, CDR2 SVGIG (reference sequence). The germline V and J ends were trimmed by 4 bases and 0 bases, with 9 bases remaining between them. This CDR3 has 13 residues. CDR3 protein: CAWKREVNTEAFF. The CDR3 DNA is TGTGCCTGGAAGAGGGAGGTGAACACTGAAGCTTTCTTT. The variable domain in full, completed from reference TRBV30 and TRBJ1-1, reads SQTIHQWPATLVQPVGSPLSLECTVEGTSNPNLYWYRQAAGRGLQLLFYSVGIGQISSEVPQNLSASRPQDRQFILSSKKLLLSDSGFYLCAWKREVNTEAFFGQGTRLTVV.

The rearrangement links TRBV5-1 to TRBJ2-7; TRBD1 matches at 9 bases. With 5 bases clipped from V and 0 bases from J, the junction kept 9 bases outside the gene matches. CDR1 is SGHRS, CDR2 YFSETQ, per germline. This CDR3 is 16 amino acids long. The CDR3 DNA reads as TGCGCCAGCAGTACTGGGAGGGACAGGGCCTCCTACGAGCAGTACTTC. This gives the protein CASSTGRDRASYEQYF.

The chain has TRBV5-1 and TRBJ1-4; 7 nucleotides match TRBD1. Germline V CDR1 and CDR2: SGHRS, YFSETQ. The CDR3 runs to 17 residues. V shed 0 bases and J 0 bases; nucleotides not matched to a gene: 5. CDR3 sequence: CASSLEDRSSTNEKLFF. CDR3 DNA sequence: TGCGCCAGCAGCTTGGAGGACAGGTCTTCAACTAATGAAAAACTGTTTTTT.

This sequence joins TRBV27 and TRBJ2-2, with D maybe TRBD1 (6 bases). The CDR3 length is 14 residues. V dropped 4 bases and J dropped 6 bases, with 12 bases sitting between them. The V gene's germline CDR1 is MNHEY and CDR2 SMNVEV (reference sequence). CDR3 bases: TGTGCCAGCAGTTCCGTACAGGGCCCCGGGGAGCTGTTTTTT. This encodes CASSSVQGPGELFF.

This chain links TRBV30 with TRBJ1-2, with D unclear. V was shortened by 4 bases and J by 7 bases, with 10 bases between the two germline ends. This CDR3 has 11 amino acids. Germline V gene data show CDR1 as GTSNPN and CDR2 as SVGIG (reference sequence). The chain's CDR3 is CAWKDRGGYTF. The CDR3 bases are TGTGCCTGGAAGGATCGAGGTGGCTACACCTTC.

The chain joins TRBV5-6 to TRBJ2-1; possible D gene TRBD2, 6 bases. V lost 4 bases and J 5 bases, leaving 25 bases between the germline ends. The CDR3 contains 18 residues. The germline gives CDR1 SGHDT, CDR2 YYEEEE. The DNA of the CDR3 is TGTGCCAGCAGCCCCCTAGAGGGTCTAGCGAGATTAAACAATGAGCAGTTCTTC. Encoded protein: CASSPLEGLARLNNEQFF.

This sequence joins TRBV20-1 and TRBJ2-5, with D tentatively TRBD1 (6 bases). Germline-derived CDR1 and CDR2 are DFQATT and SNEGSKA (reference sequence). CDR3 size: 15 residues. With 4 bases removed from V and 1 base from J, the gap between germline ends came to 16 bases. The CDR3 bases are TGCAGTGCTACCTCGGACAGTCACACCCAAGAGACCCAGTACTTC. Translated: CSATSDSHTQETQYF.

V gene TRBV4-3 combines with J gene TRBJ1-1; D uncertain. Between the trimmed V and J ends, which lost 5 bases and 0 bases, there was a span of 10 bases. Germline lookup yields CDR1 LGHNA and CDR2 YSLEER. This CDR3 is 14 amino acids long. The CDR3 region has the DNA TGCGCCAGCAGCGAAGCCGGGGTGAACACTGAAGCTTTCTTT. Translating it yields CASSEAGVNTEAFF.